The 18 T cell receptor beta chains reported below all come from one sample, sequenced in a study of STAT5B mutations in CD4+ large granular lymphocyte leukemia. The data were produced by immunoSEQ multiplex PCR, yet TCRdb's version contains in-frame clones alone and is incomplete. In the table there are about 29,000 clones, 78% of which are singletons. Source material: CD4+ T cells from blood buffy coats. These receptors were taken from a human donor in good health.

The chain employs TRBV14 and TRBJ2-3, with 9 nucleotides matching TRBD2. Trimming cost V 3 bases and J 3 bases; bases outside gene matches: 4. Germline CDR1 SGHDN, CDR2 FVKESK. CDR3 length: 15 amino acids. Here the CDR3 DNA reads TGTGCCAGCAGCCAGGGACTAGCTGTAACAGATACGCAGTATTTT. Translation: CASSQGLAVTDTQYF.

The rearrangement joins TRBV14 to TRBJ2-1, with D possibly being TRBD1 (5 bases). Trimming took 3 bases from V and 5 from J, leaving 11 bases between them. CDR3 length equals 14 residues. CDR1 is SGHDN and CDR2 is FVKESK in the germline V gene. DNA of the CDR3: TGTGCCAGCAGCCAGCGTACAGGCCACAATGAGCAGTTCTTC. Its translation is CASSQRTGHNEQFF.

The chain recombines TRBV28 with TRBJ1-2, with D maybe TRBD1 (6 bases). Germline V gene lookup returns CDR1 MDHEN and CDR2 SYDVKM. The V gene lost 7 bases and the J gene lost 0 bases, with 12 bases spanning the gap. CDR3 size: 14 residues. In DNA form, the CDR3 reads TGTGCCAGCAAAACGGACAGCCCTAACTATGGCTACACCTTC. It codes for CASKTDSPNYGYTF.

In its sample, this clone was seen once. Relative to the germline gene, one junction end is altered; a read error may explain this. The chain carries TRBV29-1 and TRBJ2-5; D remains ambiguous. This CDR3 region has 13 residues. CDR1 is SQVTM, CDR2 ANQGSEA, per germline. CDR3 sequence: CSARYTPQEIQYF. DNA for the CDR3: TGCAGCGCTCGATATACGCCCCAAGAGATCCAGTACTTC. Full variable domain (rest looked up from reference TRBV29-1 and TRBJ2-5): SAVISQKPSRDICQRGTSLTIQCQVDSQVTMMFWYRQQPGQSLTLIATANQGSEATYESGFVIDKFPISRPNLTFSTLTVSNMSPEDSSIYLCSARYTPQEIQYFGPGTRLLVL.

The count of this clone is one. This rearrangement joins TRBV7-6 to TRBJ1-1; 7 nucleotides align to TRBD1. Germline V gene sequence: CDR1 SGHVS, CDR2 FNYEAQ. With 1 base clipped from V and 6 bases from J, the junction kept 11 bases outside the gene matches. The CDR3 sequence is 16 residues long. The CDR3 nucleotides are TGTGCCAGCAGCTTAGGAGGGGGCGAAAAGAGCGCTGAAGCTTTCTTT. This gives the protein CASSLGGGEKSAEAFF.

This chain uses TRBV27 with TRBJ2-1, with 10 bases identical to TRBD2. Per the germline V gene, CDR1 is MNHEY and CDR2 is SMNVEV (reference sequence). The CDR3 covers 14 residues. The J segment lost 6 bases and the V segment lost 2 bases, leaving 1 base of the junction unmatched. The CDR3 spells CASSLLAGVNEQFF. The CDR3 DNA is TGTGCCAGCAGTTTACTAGCGGGGGTCAATGAGCAGTTCTTC.

V is TRBV30 and J is TRBJ2-1, with unresolved D. CDR1 is GTSNPN, CDR2 SVGIG, per germline (reference sequence). The CDR3 runs to 11 residues. Between the trimmed V and J ends, which lost 4 bases and 4 bases, there was a span of 5 bases. Here the CDR3 reads CAWTEYNEQFF. The CDR3 region has the DNA TGTGCCTGGACGGAATACAATGAGCAGTTCTTC.

V is TRBV4-2 and J is TRBJ2-3; D could derive from TRBD1 or TRBD2 (5 bases each). Trimming removed 0 bases at V and 0 bases at J, with 16 bases between. Germline V gives CDR1 LGHNA, CDR2 YNFKEQ. CDR3 length: 18 amino acids. This chain's CDR3 is CASSQEPGRATSTDTQYF. In DNA, the CDR3 is TGTGCCAGCAGCCAAGAACCAGGGCGGGCTACTAGCACAGATACGCAGTATTTT.

V gene TRBV7-9 combines with J gene TRBJ2-1; D is uncertain. V was pared by 5 bases and J by 4 bases, with 15 bases between. The CDR3 is 15 residues long. Germline CDR1 SEHNR, CDR2 FQNEAQ (reference sequence). In DNA, the CDR3 is TGTGCCAGCAGCACCGGGCAGGTAGGATACAATGAGCAGTTCTTC. Amino acid sequence: CASSTGQVGYNEQFF.

Only one count was recorded for this clone. This chain connects TRBV6-5 to TRBJ1-4; D not resolved. V dropped 6 bases and J dropped 7 bases, with 15 bases sitting between them. Germline CDR1 is MNHEY and CDR2 is SVGAGI. This CDR3 comprises 14 residues. The CDR3 bases are TGTGCCAGCAGCCCCAACACCCTCAGTGAAAAACTGTTTTTT. Protein product: CASSPNTLSEKLFF.

The V call is TRBV7-8, the J call TRBJ2-3; D may be TRBD1 or TRBD2 (6 bases each). The CDR3 is 16 amino acids. Trimming stripped 5 bases from V and 3 bases from J, with 18 bases between. Germline V gene data show CDR1 as SGHVS and CDR2 as FQNEAQ. CDR3 sequence (DNA): TGTGCCAGCAGCGTGGAGGGGGGTTTCGGAACAGATACGCAGTATTTT. This encodes CASSVEGGFGTDTQYF.

The CDR3 protein is CAVGPGFYNEQFF. The CDR3 nucleotides are TGTGCAGTAGGGCCGGGATTCTACAATGAGCAGTTCTTC. The rearrangement joins TRBV19 to TRBJ2-1, with D possibly being TRBD2 (5 bases). The CDR3 is 13 residues long. CDR1 is LNHDA, CDR2 SQIVND, per germline (reference sequence).

V and J are TRBV28 and TRBJ1-5; D uncertain. The CDR3 is made up of 12 amino acids. Germline assignment: CDR1 MDHEN and CDR2 SYDVKM. V was cut by 5 bases and J by 4 bases, with 6 bases left in between. Here the CDR3 reads CASSQQNQPQHF. CDR3 nucleotides: TGTGCCAGCAGTCAGCAGAATCAGCCCCAGCATTTT.

The chain employs TRBV30 and TRBJ2-2; 9 nucleotides match TRBD1. The CDR3 covers 17 residues. The V and J ends lost 4 bases and 2 bases, in that order; junction bases with no gene match: 11. Germline V CDR1 and CDR2: GTSNPN, SVGIG (reference sequence). For the CDR3, the DNA is TGTGCCTGGACGTCCAGTGGGGGACAGGGAAACACCGGGGAGCTGTTTTTT. It specifies CAWTSSGGQGNTGELFF. Drawing the rest from reference TRBV30 and TRBJ2-2, the complete variable domain is SQTIHQWPATLVQPVGSPLSLECTVEGTSNPNLYWYRQAAGRGLQLLFYSVGIGQISSEVPQNLSASRPQDRQFILSSKKLLLSDSGFYLCAWTSSGGQGNTGELFFGEGSRLTVL.

The V and J genes are TRBV11-2 and TRBJ2-1; possible D gene TRBD1, 6 bases. Germline CDR1 SGHAT, CDR2 FQNNGV. The germline V and J ends were trimmed by 6 bases and 2 bases, with 14 bases remaining between them. The CDR3 covers 15 residues. The chain's CDR3 is CASSSEGVTYNEQFF. CDR3 nucleotide sequence: TGTGCCAGCAGTTCAGAGGGGGTAACCTACAATGAGCAGTTCTTC.

Only one count was recorded for this clone. This chain links TRBV7-6 with TRBJ1-6; tentatively, D is TRBD1 (5 bases). Germline CDR1 and CDR2: SGHVS and FNYEAQ. This CDR3 region has 14 residues. V dropped 3 bases and J dropped 7 bases, with 10 bases sitting between them. CDR3 protein: CASSLGLPNSPLHF. CDR3 coding DNA: TGTGCCAGCAGCTTGGGACTTCCCAATTCACCCCTCCACTTT.

The V call is TRBV5-1, the J call TRBJ2-2; the D gene is possibly TRBD1 (6 bases). The CDR3 spans 16 residues. Trimming removed 4 bases from V and 0 bases from J, with 13 bases in between. Germline CDR1 reads SGHRS; CDR2 reads YFSETQ. The CDR3 is CASSMDSPANTGELFF. Here the CDR3 DNA reads TGCGCCAGCAGCATGGACAGCCCCGCGAACACCGGGGAGCTGTTTTTT.

The chain employs TRBV6-6 and TRBJ2-1; D gene unclear. CDR3 length equals 13 residues. Germline V lookup: CDR1 MNHNY, CDR2 SVGAGI (reference sequence). The V gene lost 4 bases and the J gene lost 2 bases, with 6 bases spanning the gap. The CDR3 DNA reads TGTGCCAGCAGTTCCGGAGCCTACAATGAGCAGTTCTTC. Residues: CASSSGAYNEQFF.